This TCR beta chain is drawn from a study of lymphopenia after photon versus proton radiotherapy. Generated by immunoSEQ multiplex PCR, the TCRdb table keeps only in-frame clones and is missing some. The sample lists 160,000 or so clones; about nine tenths were seen once. The CDR3 runs to 17 residues. In germline, CDR1 is LNHNV, CDR2 YYDKDF (reference sequence). V dropped 0 bases and J dropped 4 bases, with 16 bases sitting between them. V is TRBV15 and J is TRBJ1-5; D is uncertain. This specimen consisted of peripheral blood, obtained from a patient treated with photon-based radiotherapy. This receptor was taken from a man in his fifties with gastric cancer. In DNA, the CDR3 is TGTGCCACCAGCAGAGATCTCAAGACCTCGGGGAATCAGCCCCAGCATTTT. This sequence encodes CATSRDLKTSGNQPQHF.